The T cell receptor beta chain under discussion was sequenced for a study of T-cell memory formation after mild COVID-19. V dropped 3 bases and J dropped 8; count of bases not matched to a gene: 9. The CDR3 is 15 residues long. UMIs and sample barcodes were carried by the TCR alpha and TCR beta cDNA libraries that 5'RACE produced using constant-segment primers. MiXCR, run by TCRdb on the 5' RACE reads, gives a single entry per CDR3 protein. This table holds approximately 300,000 distinct CDR3 sequences, more than 15% found once. Concerning this clonotype: Its target is unknown.

Regarding the study as a whole: Prior to infection, memory already included some responding clones, suggesting cross-reactive memory joined. A balance of CD4 and CD8 characterized clones contracting day 15 to 85, whereas later expanders leaned CD4+.

Material for sequencing was PBMCs or a T cell subset sorted from them (not recorded which). The source of this sequence is a man aged 18-30 years who had mild COVID-19 (a few samples of this study predate the infection). Cell type and time point are not known. The rearrangement uses TRBV12-3 or TRBV12-4 and TRBJ2-3; 9 bases align to TRBD2. The CDR3 here is CASSFKRGASGTQYF. DNA of the CDR3: TGTGCCAGCAGTTTTAAGCGGGGGGCCTCCGGTACGCAGTATTTT.